The 19 T cell receptor beta chains given below trace back to one sample, sequenced in a study of T cells expressing NK-cell markers. TCRdb reprocessed the 5' RACE reads and keeps a single row for each CDR3 protein, giving no DNA. The data include about 150,000 distinct CDR3 sequences; the top ten clones carry less than 40%. The sample was blood T cells: a sorted CD56 or NKG2C T cell subset, CD4+ or CD8+ T cells, or bulk PBMC T cells (not recorded which). The receptors here all came from a woman in her forties or fifties in good health.

The chain joins TRBV7-9 to TRBJ1-3; TCRdb calls TRBD1, which cannot be checked without DNA. The CDR3 loop spans 15 amino acids. Germline V gives CDR1 SEHNR, CDR2 FQNEAQ (reference sequence). This chain's CDR3 is CASSPTGSTGNTIYF.

The chain recombines TRBV4-1 with TRBJ2-5. Germline loops: CDR1 MGHRA, CDR2 YSYEKL. CDR3 length: 13 residues. The CDR3 reads CASSQAYGETQYF.

The chain joins TRBV29-1 to TRBJ2-7; the D call from TCRdb, TRBD2, cannot be confirmed without DNA. Germline CDR1 is SQVTM and CDR2 is ANQGSEA. The CDR3 is 15 residues long. The CDR3 sequence is CSVEGQTSGDYEQYF.

The J gene is TRBJ2-1, the V gene TRBV12-3 or TRBV12-4; absent DNA, TCRdb's TRBD1 call cannot be checked. The CDR3 has 12 amino acids. CDR3 sequence reads: CASRSSGSEQFF.

This chain connects TRBV11-2 to TRBJ1-1; TCRdb designates TRBD1, a call that cannot be tested without DNA. This CDR3 has 16 amino acids. Looked up from germline, CDR1 is SGHAT and CDR2 is FQNNGV. CDR3 residues: CASSFGRGLMNTEAFF.

The rearrangement uses TRBV18 and TRBJ2-7; TCRdb indicates TRBD2, and absent DNA this call remains unverified. Germline V gene data show CDR1 as KGHSH and CDR2 as LQKENI. The CDR3 totals 14 residues. The CDR3 reads CASSSRLTPYEQYF.

The chain employs TRBV12-3 or TRBV12-4 and TRBJ1-1; TCRdb lists TRBD1, though no DNA is available to test this call. CDR3 length: 16 amino acids. CDR3 loop: CASSFGTGTVNTEAFF.

The rearrangement joins TRBV12-3 or TRBV12-4 to TRBJ1-1; TCRdb calls TRBD1, which cannot be checked without DNA. CDR3 size: 15 residues. CDR3 loop: CASSPDSLMNTEAFF.

The gene calls are TRBV18 and TRBJ2-2; no DNA is available, so the TRBD2 call from TCRdb remains unchecked. Looked up from germline, CDR1 is KGHSH and CDR2 is LQKENI. The CDR3 consists of 14 residues. CDR3 in amino acids: CASSHPTSTGELFF.

The chain is built from TRBV9 and TRBJ2-2; the D call of TRBD2 rests on TCRdb alone, since no DNA is present to check it. Germline CDR1 SGDLS, CDR2 YYNGEE. The CDR3 has 14 amino acids. The CDR3 sequence: CASSVRAGAGELFF.

J is TRBJ2-1 and V is TRBV12-3 or TRBV12-4; there is no DNA to check the TCRdb D call of TRBD1. The CDR3 has 17 amino acids. The CDR3 spells CASSLEGQGRRPGEQFF.

The chain joins TRBV11-3 to TRBJ2-2. This CDR3 has 14 residues. From germline, CDR1 is SGHNT and CDR2 YENEEA. The CDR3 is CASSLVGYNGELFF.

The chain combines TRBV7-9 with TRBJ2-1; there is no DNA to check the TCRdb D call of TRBD1. Germline CDR1 and CDR2: SEHNR and FQNEAQ (reference sequence). CDR3 length equals 16 residues. The CDR3 sequence is CASTWTGQSRDNEQFF.

The chain recombines TRBV4-1 with TRBJ2-2; TCRdb picks TRBD1, but there is no DNA to check that call. Per the germline V gene, CDR1 is MGHRA and CDR2 is YSYEKL. The CDR3 has 14 residues. This CDR3 reads CASSQEKGTGELFF.

The rearrangement uses TRBV5-1 and TRBJ2-3. The CDR3 totals 12 residues. From germline, CDR1 is SGHRS and CDR2 YFSETQ. The chain's CDR3 is CASIGNTDTQYF. The full variable domain, its missing parts supplied by reference TRBV5-1 and TRBJ2-3, is KAGVTQTPRYLIKTRGQQVTLSCSPISGHRSVSWYQQTPGQGLQFLFEYFSETQRNKGNFPGRFSGRQFSNSRSEMNVSTLELGDSALYLCASIGNTDTQYFGPGTRLTVL.

The genes are TRBV7-9 and TRBJ1-2; TCRdb's assignment of TRBD1 cannot be checked, as there is no DNA. Germline V gene data show CDR1 as SEHNR and CDR2 as FQNEAQ (reference sequence). The CDR3 extends over 18 amino acids. This chain's CDR3 is CASSSSGTGGKIGYGYTF.

The V call is TRBV12-3 or TRBV12-4, the J call TRBJ1-5; TCRdb calls TRBD1, which cannot be checked without DNA. This CDR3 has 14 residues. CDR3 region: CASSRGTGLQPQHF.

V and J are TRBV4-1 and TRBJ2-5; as DNA is missing, the TRBD1 call by TCRdb cannot be tested. The CDR3 consists of 15 residues. Germline CDR1 is MGHRA and CDR2 is YSYEKL. CDR3 region: CASSPGPEIGETQYF.

The chain combines TRBV10-3 with TRBJ2-7. From germline, CDR1 is ENHRY and CDR2 SYGVKD. The CDR3 contains 12 residues. The CDR3 sequence is CAISERGYEQYF.